This T cell receptor (beta chain) is drawn from a study of blood T cell repertoires in COVID-19. Study-wide context: T cells, B-cell-depleted T cells, or PBMCs supplied cDNA or gDNA.

The V gene's germline CDR1 is SNHLY and CDR2 FYNNEI. V was pared by 6 bases and J by 4 bases, with 12 bases between. The CDR3 consists of 14 residues. Here immunoSEQ multiplex PCR was the method, and the copy in TCRdb shows in-frame clones only, minus some. The data show 150,000 to 200,000 clones, 75% to 85% seen once. The J gene is TRBJ1-4, the V gene TRBV2; D unclear. Input material: peripheral blood. The clonotype was recovered from a human donor in a cohort sampled during active COVID-19. The CDR3 reads CASRERSGNEKLFF. The CDR3 DNA sequence: TGTGCCAGCAGGGAGAGGAGTGGTAATGAAAAACTGTTTTTT.